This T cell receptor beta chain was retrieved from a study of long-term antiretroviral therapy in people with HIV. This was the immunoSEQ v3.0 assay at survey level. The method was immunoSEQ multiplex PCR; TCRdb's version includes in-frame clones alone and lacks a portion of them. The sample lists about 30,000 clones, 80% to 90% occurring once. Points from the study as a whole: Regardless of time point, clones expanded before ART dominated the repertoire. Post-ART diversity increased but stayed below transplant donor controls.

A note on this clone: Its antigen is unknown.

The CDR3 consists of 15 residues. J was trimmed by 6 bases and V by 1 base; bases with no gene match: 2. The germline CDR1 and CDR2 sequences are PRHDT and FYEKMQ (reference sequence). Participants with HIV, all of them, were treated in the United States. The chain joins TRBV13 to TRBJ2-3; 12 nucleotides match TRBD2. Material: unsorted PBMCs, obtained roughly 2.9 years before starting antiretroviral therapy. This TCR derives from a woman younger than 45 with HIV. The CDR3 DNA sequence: TGTGCCAGCAGCTTAGTGGGGACTAGCGGGGATACGCAGTATTTT. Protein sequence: CASSLVGTSGDTQYF.